A selection of T cell receptor beta chains follows, all from one sample in a study of blood T cells in healthy people across ages. TCRdb reprocessed the 5' RACE reads via MiXCR and lists one record per CDR3 protein. Here the sample spans over a million distinct CDR3 sequences, roughly 40% being singletons. Sequencing input: blood. The receptors stem from a woman younger than 35 in good health. The CDR3 runs from the conserved cysteine through the conserved F or W. D genes are given only for firm matches. Clone size appears in some rows only: once, few, many, or a class for an expanded clone.

CDR3 DNA: TGTGCCAGCAGCTTAGCGGGCCAGGGTTTTAATTCACCCCTCCACTTT; CDR3 protein: CASSLAGQGFNSPLHF; J gene: TRBJ1-6; D gene: NA; V gene: TRBV7-9; clone size: few; CDR3 length: 16
CDR3 DNA: TGTGCCATCAGTGAGCCCGGGGAGAACGCAGATACGCAGTATTTT; CDR3 protein: CAISEPGENADTQYF; J gene: TRBJ2-3; D gene: NA; V gene: TRBV10-3; clone size: few; CDR3 length: 15
CDR3 DNA: TGTGCCAGCACCATAGGGGCCTACGAGCAGTACTTC; CDR3 protein: CASTIGAYEQYF; J gene: TRBJ2-7; D gene: NA; V gene: TRBV12-3/TRBV12-4; clone size: NA; CDR3 length: 12
CDR3 DNA: TGTGCCAGCAGGGAAAACGGAGCCCGTAGCGGGGAGCTGTTTTTT; CDR3 protein: CASRENGARSGELFF; J gene: TRBJ2-2; D gene: NA; V gene: TRBV6-5; clone size: NA; CDR3 length: 15
CDR3 DNA: TGTGCCAGCAGCGGGACAGGGGTAACTCAGCCCCAGCATTTT; CDR3 protein: CASSGTGVTQPQHF; J gene: TRBJ1-5; D gene: TRBD1; V gene: TRBV12-3/TRBV12-4; clone size: few; CDR3 length: 14
CDR3 DNA: TGTGCCAGCAGTTACCGGGAGACCTATGGCTACACCTTC; CDR3 protein: CASSYRETYGYTF; J gene: TRBJ1-2; D gene: NA; V gene: TRBV12-3/TRBV12-4; clone size: few; CDR3 length: 13
CDR3 DNA: TGTGCCAGCAGCCTTTTGGACAGGAACACTGAAGCTTTCTTT; CDR3 protein: CASSLLDRNTEAFF; J gene: TRBJ1-1; D gene: NA; V gene: TRBV4-2; clone size: NA; CDR3 length: 14
CDR3 DNA: TGCAGCGTTGAAGAGCGGGGGCAGATCTATGGCTACACCTTC; CDR3 protein: CSVEERGQIYGYTF; J gene: TRBJ1-2; D gene: NA; V gene: TRBV29-1; clone size: few; CDR3 length: 14
CDR3 DNA: TGCAGTGCTCCTTCTGCGCGGCTAGCGGATAGTGAGCAGTTCTTC; CDR3 protein: CSAPSARLADSEQFF; J gene: TRBJ2-1; D gene: TRBD2; V gene: TRBV20-1; clone size: NA; CDR3 length: 15
CDR3 DNA: TGTGCCAGCAGCGTTGGGACCTATAATTCACCCCTCCACTTT; CDR3 protein: CASSVGTYNSPLHF; J gene: TRBJ1-6; D gene: NA; V gene: TRBV14; clone size: NA; CDR3 length: 14
CDR3 DNA: TGTGCCAGCAGCCCCGGGGGGGCCGGTTTTAATGAGCAGTTCTTC; CDR3 protein: CASSPGGAGFNEQFF; J gene: TRBJ2-1; D gene: TRBD2; V gene: TRBV12-3/TRBV12-4; clone size: NA; CDR3 length: 15
CDR3 DNA: TGCAGTGCTAGAGTAGGGGGGCAAAACACAGATACGCAGTATTTT; CDR3 protein: CSARVGGQNTDTQYF; J gene: TRBJ2-3; D gene: NA; V gene: TRBV20-1; clone size: NA; CDR3 length: 15